Listed here are 9 T cell receptor beta chains from one sample, sequenced in a study of low-dose radiotherapy and immunotherapy resistance in tumors. Primers used for first-strand cDNA, a TRAV- and TRBV-specific set, covered both alpha and beta chains. TCR amplification used approximately 19 PCR cycles, a constant-region primer and a V-primer adapter. TCRdb re-called the reads with MiXCR, one entry per CDR3 protein. Of roughly 16,000 distinct CDR3 sequences listed, 70% are singletons. These receptors came from a human donor with advanced metastatic prostate, ovarian, gallbladder or colorectal cancer (not recorded which). This table probably holds off-target reads from a library built for another chain.

The CDR3 nucleotides are TGTGCCAGCAGCGGAGGGACAGGGTATCAGCCCCAGCATTTT. It is translated as CASSGGTGYQPQHF. J is TRBJ1-5 and V is TRBV9, with 9 positions matching TRBD1. The CDR3 covers 14 residues. Per germline, CDR1 SGDLS and CDR2 YYNGEE. V was clipped by 3 bases and J by 5 bases; unmatched bases: 3.

The rearrangement joins TRBV7-2 to TRBJ2-2, with D possibly TRBD2 on 8 matching bases. The germline V gene has CDR1 SGHTA and CDR2 FQGNSA. The CDR3 is 15 amino acids. Trimming took 6 bases from V and 7 from J, leaving 18 bases between them. The CDR3 reads CASRSGGQPGGELFF. The CDR3 DNA reads as TGTGCCAGCAGGAGCGGGGGACAGCCCGGCGGGGAGCTGTTTTTT.

The chain couples TRBV12-3 or TRBV12-4 to TRBJ2-1; TRBD1 or TRBD2 may be the D gene (5 bases each). The CDR3 consists of 15 residues. Trimming left V 7 bases short and J 9 bases short, with 22 bases between. The CDR3: CASKTGTVSGFEQFF. In nucleotides, the CDR3 is TGTGCCAGCAAAACCGGGACGGTCTCGGGGTTTGAGCAGTTCTTC.

The CDR3 nucleotides read TGTGCCAGCAGTGGGGGCCTGGGGCCCTACGAGCAGTACTTC. Protein product: CASSGGLGPYEQYF. The genes are TRBV28 and TRBJ2-7; perhaps TRBD1 as D (6 bases). The CDR3 covers 14 residues. Looked up from germline, CDR1 is MDHEN and CDR2 is SYDVKM. The V end lost 5 bases, the J end lost 2 bases, and 13 bases lay between the germline ends.

The rearrangement uses TRBV5-6 and TRBJ1-2; possible D gene TRBD1, 5 bases. Trimming cost V 3 bases and J 2 bases, with 17 bases left between them. The CDR3 loop spans 16 amino acids. Per germline, CDR1 SGHDT and CDR2 YYEEEE. DNA for the CDR3: TGTGCCAGCAGCTCTGGCGTCGGCAGGGAGAACTATGGCTACACCTTC. Encoded protein: CASSSGVGRENYGYTF.

The chain links TRBV14 to TRBJ1-1, with no clear D. The V end lost 2 bases, the J end lost 3 bases, and 10 bases lay between the germline ends. The CDR3 sequence is 14 residues long. Germline V gives CDR1 SGHDN, CDR2 FVKESK. The CDR3 DNA is TGTGCCAGCAGCCAACCTAACAAGTACACTGAAGCTTTCTTT. It yields the protein CASSQPNKYTEAFF.

The chain uses TRBV11-1 and TRBJ2-2; 9 bases match TRBD2. Germline assignment: CDR1 SGHAT and CDR2 FQDESV (reference sequence). The CDR3 is 17 amino acids. The V segment lost 2 bases and the J segment 1 base; nucleotides outside the gene matches: 5. The CDR3 DNA reads TGTGCCAGCAGCTTAATGGCGGGGGGGATGAACACCGGGGAGCTGTTTTTT. It translates to CASSLMAGGMNTGELFF.

This clonotype was seen a single time. The CDR3 bases are TGTGCCAGCAGGGACAGATACAATGAGCAGTTCTTC. It specifies CASRDRYNEQFF. The chain couples TRBV6-2 or TRBV6-3 to TRBJ2-1, with a tentative D call TRBD1 (6 bases). V shed 6 bases and J shed 4 bases, with 7 bases lying between them. Germline values: CDR1 MNHEY, CDR2 SVGEGT. This CDR3 has 12 residues.

This sequence joins TRBV6-2 or TRBV6-3 and TRBJ2-7, with 7 bases aligning to TRBD1. The V and J ends lost 2 bases and 1 base, in that order; junction bases with no gene match: 2. This CDR3 region has 14 residues. Germline V lookup: CDR1 MNHEY, CDR2 SVGEGT. In nucleotides, the CDR3 is TGTGCCAGCAGTTACACAGGGGTTTCCTACGAGCAGTACTTC. As protein: CASSYTGVSYEQYF.